Listed below are T cell receptor beta chains from one sample, sequenced in a study of blood T cell repertoires in COVID-19. Repertoires were generated with immunoSEQ multiplex PCR, while TCRdb's copy carries only in-frame clones and drops some. The sample comprises more than 90,000 clones, roughly nine tenths of which are singletons, and roughly 17% rests with the top ten. Sequencing was done on a sample of peripheral blood. The source of these receptors is a man aged 45-65 years with acute or convalescent COVID-19. CDR3s include the opening cysteine and the closing phenylalanine or tryptophan. D genes are given only for firm matches. Size values are once, few and many counts, or a class for expanded clones, and some rows have none.

v_call: TRBV7-3
clone_size: -
j_call: TRBJ2-1
d_call: -
cdr3_aa: CASSLTRDKEQFF
cdr3_nt: TGTGCCAGCAGCTTAACGCGAGACAAGGAGCAGTTCTTC

v_call: TRBV6-5
clone_size: -
j_call: TRBJ1-4
d_call: TRBD1
cdr3_aa: CASRDRADEKLFF
cdr3_nt: TGTGCCAGCCGGGACAGGGCCGATGAAAAACTGTTTTTT

v_call: TRBV27
clone_size: -
j_call: TRBJ1-2
d_call: -
cdr3_aa: CASSFGRGADYGYTF
cdr3_nt: TGTGCCAGCAGTTTTGGGCGGGGGGCGGACTATGGCTACACCTTC

v_call: TRBV5-1
clone_size: -
j_call: TRBJ2-5
d_call: -
cdr3_aa: CASSLEGVGTQYF
cdr3_nt: TGCGCCAGCAGCTTGGAGGGGGTCGGGACCCAGTACTTC

v_call: TRBV6-2/TRBV6-3
clone_size: -
j_call: TRBJ1-1
d_call: TRBD1
cdr3_aa: CASSPIGQGRGSEAFF
cdr3_nt: TGTGCCAGCAGCCCTATTGGACAGGGGAGGGGAAGTGAAGCTTTCTTT

v_call: TRBV30
clone_size: -
j_call: TRBJ1-2
d_call: -
cdr3_aa: CAWKISGSRSNYGYTF
cdr3_nt: TGTGCCTGGAAAATATCCGGGAGCCGCTCTAACTATGGCTACACCTTC

v_call: TRBV11-2
clone_size: -
j_call: TRBJ2-1
d_call: -
cdr3_aa: CASSLAQDNEQFF
cdr3_nt: TGTGCCAGCAGCTTAGCACAGGACAATGAGCAGTTCTTC

v_call: TRBV27
clone_size: -
j_call: TRBJ1-5
d_call: TRBD1
cdr3_aa: CASSGTGGALGNQPQHF
cdr3_nt: TGTGCCAGCAGTGGAACAGGGGGCGCGTTGGGCAATCAGCCCCAGCATTTT

v_call: TRBV19
clone_size: -
j_call: TRBJ1-6
d_call: -
cdr3_aa: CASSIPGAGSYNSPLHF
cdr3_nt: TGTGCCAGTAGTATCCCAGGGGCCGGCTCCTATAATTCACCCCTCCACTTT

v_call: TRBV6-5
clone_size: -
j_call: TRBJ1-5
d_call: -
cdr3_aa: CASRGVGNQPQHF
cdr3_nt: TGTGCCAGCAGAGGGGTGGGCAATCAGCCCCAGCATTTT

v_call: TRBV6-5
clone_size: -
j_call: TRBJ2-3
d_call: TRBD2
cdr3_aa: CASSWAGGRGDTQYF
cdr3_nt: TGTGCCAGCAGTTGGGCGGGGGGCCGCGGGGATACGCAGTATTTT

v_call: TRBV10-3
clone_size: -
j_call: TRBJ2-1
d_call: TRBD2
cdr3_aa: CAISESGRGGFYEQFF
cdr3_nt: TGTGCCATCAGTGAGTCTGGGCGGGGGGGTTTTTATGAGCAGTTCTTC

v_call: TRBV2
clone_size: -
j_call: TRBJ1-2
d_call: -
cdr3_aa: CASSPTGPGYTF
cdr3_nt: TGTGCCAGCAGTCCTACAGGGCCCGGCTACACCTTC

v_call: TRBV18
clone_size: -
j_call: TRBJ2-1
d_call: -
cdr3_aa: CASSSLTRLYNEQFF
cdr3_nt: TGTGCCAGCTCCAGTCTGACCAGGCTTTACAATGAGCAGTTCTTC

v_call: TRBV4-1
clone_size: -
j_call: TRBJ1-5
d_call: -
cdr3_aa: CASSQVGGFNQPQHF
cdr3_nt: TGCGCCAGCAGCCAAGTCGGCGGATTCAATCAGCCCCAGCATTTT

v_call: TRBV7-2
clone_size: -
j_call: TRBJ2-7
d_call: TRBD1
cdr3_aa: CASSLKGSLGGTGAYEQYF
cdr3_nt: TGTGCCAGCAGCTTAAAAGGAAGTCTAGGGGGGACAGGGGCCTACGAGCAGTACTTC

v_call: TRBV3-1/TRBV3-2
clone_size: -
j_call: TRBJ2-1
d_call: TRBD2
cdr3_aa: CASSQSGGVNEQFF
cdr3_nt: TGTGCCAGCAGCCAAAGCGGGGGGGTGAATGAGCAGTTCTTC

v_call: TRBV2
clone_size: -
j_call: TRBJ1-2
d_call: -
cdr3_aa: CASSENRGWDGYTF
cdr3_nt: TGTGCCAGCAGTGAAAACCGGGGATGGGATGGCTACACCTTC

v_call: TRBV19
clone_size: once
j_call: TRBJ1-5
d_call: -
cdr3_aa: CASSTRGQPQHF
cdr3_nt: TGTGCCAGTAGTACCCGCGGCCAGCCCCAGCATTTT

v_call: TRBV11-3
clone_size: -
j_call: TRBJ1-1
d_call: -
cdr3_aa: CASSFSRMNTEAFF
cdr3_nt: TGTGCCAGCAGCTTCTCGCGAATGAACACTGAAGCTTTCTTT

v_call: TRBV18
clone_size: -
j_call: TRBJ2-2
d_call: -
cdr3_aa: CASSPLVGSRNTGELFF
cdr3_nt: TGTGCCAGCTCACCCCTAGTAGGTAGCAGAAACACCGGGGAGCTGTTTTTT

v_call: TRBV27
clone_size: -
j_call: TRBJ2-7
d_call: -
cdr3_aa: CASRPRETGRRYEQYF
cdr3_nt: TGTGCCAGCAGGCCTCGGGAAACAGGGCGTCGCTACGAGCAGTACTTC

v_call: TRBV5-1
clone_size: -
j_call: TRBJ1-3
d_call: TRBD1
cdr3_aa: CASSTTGGSGNTIYF
cdr3_nt: TGCGCCAGCAGCACGACAGGGGGGTCTGGAAACACCATATATTTT

v_call: TRBV30
clone_size: -
j_call: TRBJ1-2
d_call: -
cdr3_aa: CAWDRTSYGYTF
cdr3_nt: TGTGCCTGGGACAGGACCTCCTATGGCTACACCTTC

v_call: TRBV5-4
clone_size: -
j_call: TRBJ2-7
d_call: -
cdr3_aa: CASSDPRRGSNEQYF
cdr3_nt: TGTGCCAGCAGCGATCCTCGTCGGGGTTCCAACGAGCAGTACTTC

v_call: TRBV7-9
clone_size: -
j_call: TRBJ2-3
d_call: TRBD2
cdr3_aa: CASSPLGSGGASDTQYF
cdr3_nt: TGTGCCAGCAGCCCTTTGGGTAGCGGGGGGGCATCAGATACGCAGTATTTT

v_call: TRBV29-1
clone_size: -
j_call: TRBJ1-3
d_call: -
cdr3_aa: CSVEDREGFSGNTIYF
cdr3_nt: TGCAGCGTTGAAGATCGGGAGGGGTTCTCTGGAAACACCATATATTTT

v_call: TRBV25-1
clone_size: -
j_call: TRBJ1-1
d_call: TRBD1
cdr3_aa: CASKWTGETEAFF
cdr3_nt: TGTGCCAGCAAATGGACAGGGGAAACTGAAGCTTTCTTT

v_call: TRBV5-5
clone_size: once
j_call: TRBJ2-3
d_call: TRBD2
cdr3_aa: CASSLVGGSGVGDTQYF
cdr3_nt: TGTGCCAGCAGCTTGGTAGGTGGAAGCGGGGTTGGAGATACGCAGTATTTT

v_call: TRBV7-9
clone_size: -
j_call: TRBJ1-5
d_call: -
cdr3_aa: CASSLAGANQPQHF
cdr3_nt: TGTGCCAGCAGCTTAGCGGGGGCCAATCAGCCCCAGCATTTT

v_call: TRBV28
clone_size: -
j_call: TRBJ1-5
d_call: -
cdr3_aa: CASVSTGQRNQPQHF
cdr3_nt: TGTGCCAGCGTTTCCACCGGACAGAGAAATCAGCCCCAGCATTTT

v_call: TRBV11-3
clone_size: -
j_call: TRBJ1-3
d_call: TRBD1
cdr3_aa: CASSPSGTGYSGNTIYF
cdr3_nt: TGTGCCAGCAGCCCCTCCGGGACAGGGTACTCTGGAAACACCATATATTTT

v_call: TRBV5-6
clone_size: -
j_call: TRBJ1-5
d_call: TRBD1
cdr3_aa: CASSSTGTGQPQHF
cdr3_nt: TGTGCCAGCAGCTCGACAGGGACGGGCCAGCCCCAGCATTTT

v_call: TRBV6-5
clone_size: -
j_call: TRBJ1-1
d_call: -
cdr3_aa: CASSYGVLGGEAFF
cdr3_nt: TGTGCCAGCAGTTACGGTGTTTTGGGGGGTGAAGCTTTCTTT

v_call: TRBV9
clone_size: -
j_call: TRBJ2-1
d_call: TRBD2
cdr3_aa: CASSAPQRGAYNEQFF
cdr3_nt: TGTGCCAGCAGCGCCCCGCAGCGGGGGGCATACAATGAGCAGTTCTTC